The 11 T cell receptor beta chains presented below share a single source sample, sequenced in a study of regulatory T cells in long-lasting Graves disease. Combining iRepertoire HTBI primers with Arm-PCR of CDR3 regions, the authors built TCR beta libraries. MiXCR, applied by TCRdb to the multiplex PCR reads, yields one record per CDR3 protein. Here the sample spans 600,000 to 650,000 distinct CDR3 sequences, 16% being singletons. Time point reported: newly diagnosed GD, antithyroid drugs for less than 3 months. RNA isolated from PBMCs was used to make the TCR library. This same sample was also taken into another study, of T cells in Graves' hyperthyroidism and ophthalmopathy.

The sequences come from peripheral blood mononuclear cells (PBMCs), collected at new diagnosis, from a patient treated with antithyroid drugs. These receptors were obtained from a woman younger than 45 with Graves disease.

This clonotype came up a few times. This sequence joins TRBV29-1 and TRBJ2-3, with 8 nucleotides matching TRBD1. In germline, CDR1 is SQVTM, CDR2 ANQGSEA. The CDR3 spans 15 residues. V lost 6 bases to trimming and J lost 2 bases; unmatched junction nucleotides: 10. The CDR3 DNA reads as TGCAGCGTAGTTCTCGCTCAGGGGGCCACAGATACGCAGTATTTT. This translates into CSVVLAQGATDTQYF.

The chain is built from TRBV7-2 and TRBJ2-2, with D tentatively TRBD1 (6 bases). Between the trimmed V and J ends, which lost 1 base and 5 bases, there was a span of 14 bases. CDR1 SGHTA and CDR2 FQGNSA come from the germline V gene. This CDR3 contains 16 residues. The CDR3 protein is CASSLVSGDFTGELFF. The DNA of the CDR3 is TGTGCCAGCAGCTTAGTCTCAGGGGATTTTACCGGGGAGCTGTTTTTT.

CDR3 in DNA: TGCGCCAGCAGTGAAAGAATTGATCAGCCCCAGCATTTT. Amino acid sequence: CASSERIDQPQHF. The rearrangement links TRBV10-1 to TRBJ1-5; no clear D. The CDR3 runs 13 residues. Germline V lookup: CDR1 WNHNN, CDR2 SYGVQD (reference sequence). The germline V and J ends were trimmed by 3 bases and 5 bases, with 8 bases remaining between them.

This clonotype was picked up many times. Here the CDR3 reads CASSAQGPTEAFF. For the CDR3, the DNA is TGTGCCAGCAGCGCCCAGGGGCCCACTGAAGCTTTCTTT. The V call is TRBV7-3, the J call TRBJ1-1, with D perhaps TRBD1 (6 bases). With 5 bases removed from V and 4 bases from J, the gap between germline ends came to 11 bases. The germline V gene encodes CDR1 SGHTA and CDR2 FQGTGA. The CDR3 length is 13 residues.

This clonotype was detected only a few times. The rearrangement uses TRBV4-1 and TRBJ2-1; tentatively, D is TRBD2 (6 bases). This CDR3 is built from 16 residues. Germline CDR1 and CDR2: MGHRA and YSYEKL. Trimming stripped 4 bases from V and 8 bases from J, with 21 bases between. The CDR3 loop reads CASSPTGRGSHDEQFF. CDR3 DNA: TGCGCCAGCAGCCCGACCGGGAGAGGGTCGCACGATGAGCAGTTCTTC.

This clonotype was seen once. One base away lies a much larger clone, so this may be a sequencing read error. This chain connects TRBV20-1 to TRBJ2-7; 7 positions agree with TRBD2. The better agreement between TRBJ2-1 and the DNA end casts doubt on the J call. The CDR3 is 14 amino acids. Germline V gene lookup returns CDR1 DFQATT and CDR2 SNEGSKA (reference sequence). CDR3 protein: CSARDLRLADEQFF. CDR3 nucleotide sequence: TGCAGTGCTAGAGATCTGCGACTAGCCGACGAGCAGTTCTTC.

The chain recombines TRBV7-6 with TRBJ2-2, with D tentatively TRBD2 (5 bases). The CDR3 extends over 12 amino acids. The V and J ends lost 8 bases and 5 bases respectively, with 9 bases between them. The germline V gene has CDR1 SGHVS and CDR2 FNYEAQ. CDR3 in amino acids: CASEGFTGELFF. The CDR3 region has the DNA TGTGCCAGCGAGGGATTTACCGGGGAGCTGTTTTTT.

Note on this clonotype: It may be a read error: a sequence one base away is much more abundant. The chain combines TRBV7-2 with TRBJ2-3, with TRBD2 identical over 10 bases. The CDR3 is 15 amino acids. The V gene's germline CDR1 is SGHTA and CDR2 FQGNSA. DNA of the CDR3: TGTGCCGGCAGCATTAGCGGGGGGAGCACAGATACGCAGTATTTT. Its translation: CAGSISGGSTDTQYF.

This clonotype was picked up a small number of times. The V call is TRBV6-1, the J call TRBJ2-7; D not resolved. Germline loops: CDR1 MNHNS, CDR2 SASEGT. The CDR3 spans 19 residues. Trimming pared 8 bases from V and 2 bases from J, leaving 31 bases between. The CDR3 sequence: CASGPPPPILSRATYEQYF. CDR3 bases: TGTGCCAGCGGTCCCCCCCCTCCCATTTTATCTCGGGCAACCTACGAGCAGTACTTC.

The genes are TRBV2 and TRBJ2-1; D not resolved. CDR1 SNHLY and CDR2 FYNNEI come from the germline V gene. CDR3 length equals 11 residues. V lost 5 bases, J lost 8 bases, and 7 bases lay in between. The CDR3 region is CASSQSDEQFF. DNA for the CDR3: TGTGCCAGCAGTCAGAGCGATGAGCAGTTCTTC.

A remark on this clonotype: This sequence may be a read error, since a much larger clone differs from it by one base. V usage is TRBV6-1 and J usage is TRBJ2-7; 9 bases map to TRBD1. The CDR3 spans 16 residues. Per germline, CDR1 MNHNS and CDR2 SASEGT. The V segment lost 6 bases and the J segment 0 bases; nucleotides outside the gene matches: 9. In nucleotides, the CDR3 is TGTGCCAGCAGCGACACCGGGACAGGGACCTCCTACGAGCAGTACTTC. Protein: CASSDTGTGTSYEQYF.